This T cell receptor beta chain came from a study of blood T cell repertoires in COVID-19. Background on the study: Acute-phase and convalescent COVID-19 samples originated in the United States, Italy and Spain. T cells, B-cell-depleted T cells, or PBMCs provided the cDNA or gDNA that served as material.

Methods used by the authors: Nucleated cell number was recorded as an estimate derived from reference gene primer amplification. This table comes from immunoSEQ multiplex PCR, and its TCRdb copy is limited to in-frame clones, with some not included. V and J calls and clone size follow that table, whereas D and trimming were derived from the DNA. The table has more than 70,000 clones, 75% to 85% seen once; the top ten hold over 9%. Trimming removed 5 bases from V and 5 bases from J, with 18 bases in between. There are 15 residues in the CDR3. Germline V gene sequence: CDR1 SGHAT, CDR2 FQNNGV. The V gene is TRBV11-2, the J gene TRBJ2-5, with D possibly matching TRBD1 (7 bases). The TCR comes from a woman in her 70s with acute or convalescent COVID-19. The sample consisted of peripheral blood. The CDR3 is CASSPMQAGGETQYF. CDR3 DNA: TGTGCCAGCAGCCCCATGCAGGCAGGGGGGGAGACCCAGTACTTC. Full variable domain (missing parts from reference TRBV11-2 and TRBJ2-5): EAGVAQSPRYKIIEKRQSVAFWCNPISGHATLYWYQQILGQGPKLLIQFQNNGVVDDSQLPKDRFSAERLKGVDSTLKIQPAKLEDSAVYLCASSPMQAGGETQYFGPGTRLLVL.